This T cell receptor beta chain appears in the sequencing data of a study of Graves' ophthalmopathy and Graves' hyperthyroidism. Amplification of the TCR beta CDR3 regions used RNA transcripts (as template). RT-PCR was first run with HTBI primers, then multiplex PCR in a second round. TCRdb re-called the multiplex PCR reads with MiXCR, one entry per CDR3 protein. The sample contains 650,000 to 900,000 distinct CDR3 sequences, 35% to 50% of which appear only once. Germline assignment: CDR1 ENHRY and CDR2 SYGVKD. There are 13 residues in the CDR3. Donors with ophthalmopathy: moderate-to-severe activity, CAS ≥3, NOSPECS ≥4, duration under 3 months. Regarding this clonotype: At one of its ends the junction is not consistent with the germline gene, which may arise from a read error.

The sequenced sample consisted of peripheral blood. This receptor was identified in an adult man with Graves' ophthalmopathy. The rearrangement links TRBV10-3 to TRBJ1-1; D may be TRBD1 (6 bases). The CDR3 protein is CASSYPQGTEAFF. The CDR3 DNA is TGTGCCAGCAGTTACCCCCAGGGGACTGAAGCTTTCTTT.